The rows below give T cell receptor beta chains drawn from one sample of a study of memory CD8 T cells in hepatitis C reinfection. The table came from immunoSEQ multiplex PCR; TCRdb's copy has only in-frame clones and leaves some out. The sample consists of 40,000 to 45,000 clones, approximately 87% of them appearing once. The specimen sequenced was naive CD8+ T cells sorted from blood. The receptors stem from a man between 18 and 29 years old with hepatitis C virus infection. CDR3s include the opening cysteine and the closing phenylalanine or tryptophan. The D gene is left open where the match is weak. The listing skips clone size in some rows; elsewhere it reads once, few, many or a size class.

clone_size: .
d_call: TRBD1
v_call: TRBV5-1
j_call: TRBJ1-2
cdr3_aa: CASSFLDRGGFYGYTF
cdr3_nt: TGCGCCAGCAGCTTTTTGGACAGGGGAGGATTCTATGGCTACACCTTC

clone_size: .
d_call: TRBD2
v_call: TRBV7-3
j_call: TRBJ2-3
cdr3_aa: CASSLGDYPTDTQYF
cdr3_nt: TGTGCCAGCAGCTTAGGGGACTACCCCACAGATACGCAGTATTTT

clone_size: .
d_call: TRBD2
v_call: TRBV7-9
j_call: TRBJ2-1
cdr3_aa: CASSLGGLGTNNEQFF
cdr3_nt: TGTGCCAGCAGCTTAGGGGGACTAGGGACGAACAATGAGCAGTTCTTC

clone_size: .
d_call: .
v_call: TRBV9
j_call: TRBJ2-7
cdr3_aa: CASSVTSLPYEQYF
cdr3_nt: TGTGCCAGCAGCGTAACTAGCTTACCCTACGAGCAGTACTTC

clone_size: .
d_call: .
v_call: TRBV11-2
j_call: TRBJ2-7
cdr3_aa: CASSSGLSYEQYF
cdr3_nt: TGTGCCAGCAGCTCGGGACTTTCCTACGAGCAGTACTTC

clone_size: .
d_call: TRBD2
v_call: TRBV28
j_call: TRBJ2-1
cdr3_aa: CASSLPAREGSDNEQFF
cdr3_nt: TGTGCCAGCAGCTTACCTGCGCGGGAGGGGTCGGACAATGAGCAGTTCTTC

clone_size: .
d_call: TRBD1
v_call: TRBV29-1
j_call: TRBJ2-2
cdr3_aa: CSAAGTEQNTGELFF
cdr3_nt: TGCAGCGCCGCCGGGACAGAACAGAACACCGGGGAGCTGTTTTTT

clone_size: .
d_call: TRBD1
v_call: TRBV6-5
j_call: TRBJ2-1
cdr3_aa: CASRPGQSYNEQFF
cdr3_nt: TGTGCCAGCAGACCGGGACAGTCCTACAATGAGCAGTTCTTC

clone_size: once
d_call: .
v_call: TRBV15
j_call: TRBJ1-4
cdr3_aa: CATSRDRATNEKLFF
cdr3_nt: TGTGCCACCAGCAGAGACAGGGCTACTAATGAAAAACTGTTTTTT

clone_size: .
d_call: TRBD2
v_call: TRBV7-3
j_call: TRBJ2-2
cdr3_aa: CASSVSGSDTGELFF
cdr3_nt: TGTGCCAGCAGCGTTAGCGGGAGCGACACCGGGGAGCTGTTTTTT

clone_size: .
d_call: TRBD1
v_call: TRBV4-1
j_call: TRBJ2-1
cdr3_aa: CASSLRTGGHEQFF
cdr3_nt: TGCGCCAGCAGCCTTCGGACAGGGGGCCATGAGCAGTTCTTC

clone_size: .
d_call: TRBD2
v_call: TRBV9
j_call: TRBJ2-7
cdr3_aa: CASSAPQGGASNEQYF
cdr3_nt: TGTGCCAGCAGCGCCCCTCAGGGAGGGGCCTCTAACGAGCAGTACTTC

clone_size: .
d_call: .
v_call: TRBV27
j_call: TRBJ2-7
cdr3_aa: CASSSSYEQYF
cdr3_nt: TGTGCCAGCAGTTCATCCTACGAGCAGTACTTC

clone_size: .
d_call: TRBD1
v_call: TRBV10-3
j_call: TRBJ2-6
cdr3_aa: CAISTGTEGSGANVLTF
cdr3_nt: TGTGCCATCAGTACCGGGACAGAAGGCTCTGGGGCCAACGTCCTGACTTTC

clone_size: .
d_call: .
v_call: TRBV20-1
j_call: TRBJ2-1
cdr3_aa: CSAGAQNEQFF
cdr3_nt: TGCAGTGCGGGAGCTCAGAATGAGCAGTTCTTC

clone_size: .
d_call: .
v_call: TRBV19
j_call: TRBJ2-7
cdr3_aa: CASSDGSGEQYF
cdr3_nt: TGTGCCAGTAGTGACGGGAGCGGCGAGCAGTACTTC

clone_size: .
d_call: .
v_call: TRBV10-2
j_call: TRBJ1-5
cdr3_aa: CASSLSPAANQPQHF
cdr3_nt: TGCGCCAGCTCCCTCTCCCCGGCGGCGAATCAGCCCCAGCATTTT

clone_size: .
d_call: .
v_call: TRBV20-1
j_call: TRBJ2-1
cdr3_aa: CSARVSYEQFF
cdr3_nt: TGCAGTGCTAGAGTCTCGTATGAGCAGTTCTTC

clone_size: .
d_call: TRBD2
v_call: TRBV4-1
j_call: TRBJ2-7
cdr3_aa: CASSDGLAGGYEQYF
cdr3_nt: TGCGCCAGCAGCGACGGACTAGCGGGAGGTTACGAGCAGTACTTC

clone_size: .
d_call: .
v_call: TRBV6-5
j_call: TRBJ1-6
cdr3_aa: CASRVVDNSPLHF
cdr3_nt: TGTGCCAGCAGGGTAGTAGATAATTCACCCCTCCACTTT

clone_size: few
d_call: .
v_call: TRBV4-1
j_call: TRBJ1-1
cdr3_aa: CASSQDNSWNTEAFF
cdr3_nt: TGCGCCAGCAGCCAAGATAACAGCTGGAACACTGAAGCTTTCTTT

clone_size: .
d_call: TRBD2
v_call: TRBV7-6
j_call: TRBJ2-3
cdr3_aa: CASSLTGGIDTQYF
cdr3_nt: TGTGCCAGCAGCTTAACGGGGGGGATAGATACGCAGTATTTT

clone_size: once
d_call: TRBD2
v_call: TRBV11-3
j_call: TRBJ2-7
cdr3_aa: CASSLSPSGYEQYF
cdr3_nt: TGTGCCAGCAGCTTATCCCCTAGCGGCTACGAGCAGTACTTC

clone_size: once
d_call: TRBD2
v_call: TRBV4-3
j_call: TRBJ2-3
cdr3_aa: CASSQGGGGSTDTQYF
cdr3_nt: TGCGCCAGCAGCCAAGGGGGCGGGGGTAGCACAGATACGCAGTATTTT

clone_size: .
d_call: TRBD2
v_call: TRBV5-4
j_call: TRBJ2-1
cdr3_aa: CASSLTLAGEQFF
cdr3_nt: TGTGCCAGCAGTTTGACTCTAGCGGGAGAGCAGTTCTTC

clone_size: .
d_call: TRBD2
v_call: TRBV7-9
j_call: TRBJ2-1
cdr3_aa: CASSLDRAGGLIPHEQFF
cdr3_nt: TGTGCCAGCAGCTTAGATAGGGCGGGAGGGCTTATCCCCCATGAGCAGTTCTTC

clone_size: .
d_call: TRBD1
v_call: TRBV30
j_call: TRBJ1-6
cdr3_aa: CAWSGDSDFNLHF
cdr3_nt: TGTGCCTGGAGTGGGGACAGTGATTTTAACCTCCACTTT

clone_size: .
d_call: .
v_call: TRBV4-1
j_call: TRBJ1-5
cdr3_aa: CASSQEGRDEPQHF
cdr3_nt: TGCGCCAGCAGCCAAGAAGGCCGGGATGAGCCCCAGCATTTT

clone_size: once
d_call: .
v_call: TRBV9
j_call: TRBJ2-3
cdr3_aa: CASSPLGGGVDTQYF
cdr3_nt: TGTGCCAGCAGCCCCCTAGGGGGAGGGGTAGATACGCAGTATTTT

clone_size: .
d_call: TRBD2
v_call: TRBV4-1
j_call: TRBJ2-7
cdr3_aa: CASSPRTSDDYEQYF
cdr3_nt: TGCGCCAGCAGCCCAAGGACTAGCGACGACTACGAGCAGTACTTC

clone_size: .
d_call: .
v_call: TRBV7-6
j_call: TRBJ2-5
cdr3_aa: CASSPPGPYRDQETQYF
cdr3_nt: TGTGCCAGCAGCCCGCCGGGGCCTTACAGGGACCAAGAGACCCAGTACTTC

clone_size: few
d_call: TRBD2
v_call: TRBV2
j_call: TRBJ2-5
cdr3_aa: CASSFKTSGREETQYF
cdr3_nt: TGTGCCAGCAGTTTTAAGACTAGCGGGAGGGAAGAGACCCAGTACTTC

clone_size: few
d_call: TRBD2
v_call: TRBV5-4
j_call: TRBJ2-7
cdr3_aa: CASRLAGDYEQYF
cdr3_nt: TGTGCCAGCAGATTGGCGGGGGACTACGAGCAGTACTTC

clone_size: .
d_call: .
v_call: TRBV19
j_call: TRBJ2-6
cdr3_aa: CASALGGWSSSGANVLTF
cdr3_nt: TGTGCCAGCGCCTTGGGGGGATGGTCCTCCTCTGGGGCCAACGTCCTGACTTTC

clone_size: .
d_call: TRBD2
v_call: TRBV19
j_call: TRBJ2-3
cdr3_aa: CASSIFLAGSADTQYF
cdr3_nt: TGTGCCAGTAGTATTTTTCTAGCGGGGTCGGCAGATACGCAGTATTTT

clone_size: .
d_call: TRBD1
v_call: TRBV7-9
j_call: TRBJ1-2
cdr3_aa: CASSTGGGLLGYTF
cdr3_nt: TGTGCCAGCAGCACAGGGGGCGGGCTGCTTGGCTACACCTTC

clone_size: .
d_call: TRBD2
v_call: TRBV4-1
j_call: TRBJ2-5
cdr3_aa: CASSPGLAGGYQETQYF
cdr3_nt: TGCGCCAGCAGCCCCGGACTAGCGGGAGGATATCAGGAGACCCAGTACTTC

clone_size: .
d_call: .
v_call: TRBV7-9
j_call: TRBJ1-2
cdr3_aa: CASPFGGAQEGYTF
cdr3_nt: TGTGCCAGCCCCTTTGGGGGGGCTCAAGAGGGCTACACCTTC

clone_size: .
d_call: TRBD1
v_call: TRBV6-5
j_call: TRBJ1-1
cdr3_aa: CASSQGGNEAFF
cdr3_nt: TGTGCCAGCAGTCAAGGGGGCAATGAAGCTTTCTTT

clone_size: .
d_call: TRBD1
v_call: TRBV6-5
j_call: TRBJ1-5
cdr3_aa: CASRLQGTRNQPQHF
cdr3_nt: TGTGCCAGCAGATTACAGGGGACCAGGAATCAGCCCCAGCATTTT

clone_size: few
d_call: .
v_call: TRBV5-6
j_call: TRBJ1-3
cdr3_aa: CASSLSINSGNTIYF
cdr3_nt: TGTGCCAGCAGCCTTAGTATCAACTCTGGAAACACCATATATTTT

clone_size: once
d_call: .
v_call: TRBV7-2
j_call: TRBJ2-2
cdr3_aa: CASSPLTGLGELFF
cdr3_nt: TGTGCCAGCAGCCCCCTAACGGGGTTGGGGGAGCTGTTTTTT

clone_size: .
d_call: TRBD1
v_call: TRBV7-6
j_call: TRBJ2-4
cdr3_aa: CASSSTRQGNIQYF
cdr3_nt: TGTGCCAGCAGCTCTACACGACAGGGGAACATTCAGTACTTC

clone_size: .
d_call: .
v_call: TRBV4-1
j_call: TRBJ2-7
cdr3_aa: CASSMTPSSYEQYF
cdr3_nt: TGCGCCAGCAGCATGACTCCCAGCTCCTACGAGCAGTACTTC

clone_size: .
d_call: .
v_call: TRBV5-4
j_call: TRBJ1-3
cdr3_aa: CASSAAVAGNTIYF
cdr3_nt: TGTGCCAGCAGCGCGGCCGTGGCTGGAAACACCATATATTTT

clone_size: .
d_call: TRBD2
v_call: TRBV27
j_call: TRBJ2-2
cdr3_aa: CASGDPTSGVSHTGELFF
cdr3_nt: TGTGCCAGCGGAGACCCGACTAGCGGGGTATCCCACACCGGGGAGCTGTTTTTT

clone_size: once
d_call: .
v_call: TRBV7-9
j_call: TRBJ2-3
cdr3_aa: CASSRELDLRGDTQYF
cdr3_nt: TGTGCCAGCAGCCGTGAGCTGGATCTCCGGGGAGATACGCAGTATTTT

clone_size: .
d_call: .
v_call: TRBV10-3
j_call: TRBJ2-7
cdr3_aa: CATQVRGEQYF
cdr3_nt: TGTGCCACACAAGTTCGGGGCGAGCAGTACTTC

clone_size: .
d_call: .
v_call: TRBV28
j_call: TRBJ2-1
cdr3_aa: CASERVNSDNEQFF
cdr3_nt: TGTGCCAGCGAGCGAGTGAACTCCGACAATGAGCAGTTCTTC

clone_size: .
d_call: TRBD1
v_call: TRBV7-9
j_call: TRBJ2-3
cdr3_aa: CASSFVGGRTDTQYF
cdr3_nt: TGTGCCAGCAGTTTCGTAGGGGGCAGAACAGATACGCAGTATTTT

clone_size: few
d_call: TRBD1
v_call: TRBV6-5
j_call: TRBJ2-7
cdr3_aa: CASSSTGEQYF
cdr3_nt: TGTGCCAGCAGTTCGACAGGGGAGCAGTACTTC

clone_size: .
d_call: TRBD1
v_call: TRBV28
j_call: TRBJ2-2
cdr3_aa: CASSLSFKTRDSNTGELFF
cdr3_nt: TGTGCCAGCAGTTTATCATTTAAAACAAGGGACAGTAACACCGGGGAGCTGTTTTTT

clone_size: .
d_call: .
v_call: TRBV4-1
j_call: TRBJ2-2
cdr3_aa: CASSQTRGTGELFF
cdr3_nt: TGCGCCAGCAGCCAGACAAGGGGGACCGGCGAGCTGTTTTTT